This T cell receptor (beta chain) stems from a study of PD-L1 blockade in urothelial cancer. Whole-study context: Patients took up atezolizumab in 2014 at 1,200 mg intravenously every 3 weeks. Counts from blood samples showed a median of 141,255 T cells. Samples of blood were analyzed 3 weeks (second dose) and 6 weeks after treatment start.

In germline, CDR1 is SGHRS, CDR2 YFSETQ. CDR3 length equals 16 residues. Deletions cut 0 bases from V and 0 bases from J, with 9 bases between. Specified time point: pretreatment peripheral blood. Of note for this clone: Its target is not known.

Using immunoSEQ multiplex PCR, the repertoire was profiled, and TCRdb retains in-frame clones only, with some absent. The sample lists 55,000 to 80,000 clones; approximately 81% were seen once. Study-level points and caveats: Durable-benefit patients had greater expansion of tumor-associated blood clones at 3 weeks.

The chain is built from TRBV5-1 and TRBJ2-2; D is possibly TRBD1 (6 bases). The clonotype was recovered from a man aged 65 to 79 with urothelial cancer. The sequenced sample was PBMCs, obtained around atezolizumab (anti-PD-L1) treatment. This CDR3 reads CASSLVAGANTGELFF. For the CDR3, the DNA is TGCGCCAGCAGCTTGGTGGCAGGGGCGAACACCGGGGAGCTGTTTTTT.